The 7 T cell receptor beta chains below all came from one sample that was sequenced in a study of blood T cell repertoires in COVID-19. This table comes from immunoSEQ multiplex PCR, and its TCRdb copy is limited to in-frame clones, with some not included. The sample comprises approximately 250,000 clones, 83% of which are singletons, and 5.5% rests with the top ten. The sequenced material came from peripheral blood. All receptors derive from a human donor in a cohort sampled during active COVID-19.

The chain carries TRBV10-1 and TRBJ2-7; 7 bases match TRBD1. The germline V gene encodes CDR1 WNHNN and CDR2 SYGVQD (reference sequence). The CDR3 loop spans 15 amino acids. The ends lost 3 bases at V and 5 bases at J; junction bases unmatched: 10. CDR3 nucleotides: TGCGCCAGCAGTGATATACAGGGGAGTCACGACGAGCAGTACTTC. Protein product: CASSDIQGSHDEQYF.

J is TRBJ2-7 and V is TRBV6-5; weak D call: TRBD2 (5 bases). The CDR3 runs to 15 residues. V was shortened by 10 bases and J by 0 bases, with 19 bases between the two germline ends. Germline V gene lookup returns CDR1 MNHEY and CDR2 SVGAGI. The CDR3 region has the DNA TGTGCCACCCTTAGACCTAACGGGGTCTCCTACGAGCAGTACTTC. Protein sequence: CATLRPNGVSYEQYF.

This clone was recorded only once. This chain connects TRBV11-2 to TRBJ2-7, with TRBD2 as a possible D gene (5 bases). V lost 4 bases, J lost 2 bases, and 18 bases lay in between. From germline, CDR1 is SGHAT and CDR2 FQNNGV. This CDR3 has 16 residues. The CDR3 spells CASSSVVRGPPYEQYF. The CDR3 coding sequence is TGTGCCAGCAGCTCAGTGGTACGAGGGCCCCCCTACGAGCAGTACTTC.

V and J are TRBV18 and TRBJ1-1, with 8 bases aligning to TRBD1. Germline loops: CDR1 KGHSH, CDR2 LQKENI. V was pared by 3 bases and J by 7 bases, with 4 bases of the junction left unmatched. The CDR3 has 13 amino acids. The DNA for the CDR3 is TGTGCCAGCTCACCTTCAGGGGGCGTTGAAGCTTTCTTT. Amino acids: CASSPSGGVEAFF. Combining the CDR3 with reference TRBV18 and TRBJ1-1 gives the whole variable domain NAGVMQNPRHLVRRRGQEARLRCSPMKGHSHVYWYRQLPEEGLKFMVYLQKENIIDESGMPKERFSAEFPKEGPSILRIQQVVRGDSAAYFCASSPSGGVEAFFGQGTRLTVV.

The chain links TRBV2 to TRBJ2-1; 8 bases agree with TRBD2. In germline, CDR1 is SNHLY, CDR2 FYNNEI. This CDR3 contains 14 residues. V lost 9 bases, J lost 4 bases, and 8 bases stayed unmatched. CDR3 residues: CASLTSGGYNEQFF. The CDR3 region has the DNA TGTGCCAGTTTAACTAGCGGAGGATACAATGAGCAGTTCTTC.

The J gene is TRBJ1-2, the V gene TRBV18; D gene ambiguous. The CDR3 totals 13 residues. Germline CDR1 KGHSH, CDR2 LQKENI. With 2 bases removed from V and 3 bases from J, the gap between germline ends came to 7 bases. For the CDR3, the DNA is TGTGCCAGCTCACCAAGGGAGGACTATGGCTACACCTTC. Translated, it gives CASSPREDYGYTF.

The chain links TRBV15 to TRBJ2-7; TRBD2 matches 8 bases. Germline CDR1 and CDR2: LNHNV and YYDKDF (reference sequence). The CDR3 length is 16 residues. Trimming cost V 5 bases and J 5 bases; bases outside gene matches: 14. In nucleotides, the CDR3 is TGTGCCACCAGCCGAATCGACGGACTAGCTTTACACGAGCAGTACTTC. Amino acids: CATSRIDGLALHEQYF.